This TCR beta chain was observed in a study of a mutant IDH1 vaccine in newly diagnosed glioma. Overall study findings and caveats: Vaccine-induced immune responses were detected in around 93% of patients.

CDR1 and CDR2 from the germline V gene are SGDLS and YYNGEE. CDR3 length: 17 amino acids. With V trimmed by 4 bases and J by 6 bases, 16 bases remained unmatched. To note about this clone: The antigen is not known.

TCRdb's table, derived via immunoSEQ multiplex PCR, lists solely in-frame clones and lacks some. Here the sample spans tens of thousands of clones, around 81% being singletons. Specified time point: week 35, safety follow-up. The content of each vaccine dose was 300 ug of mutant IDH1 20-mer peptide, and topical imiquimod accompanied it. This clonotype was sampled from a woman in her forties with glioma. Some clones in this sample may be carry-over from other donors' samples. V is TRBV9 and J is TRBJ2-7; 10 nucleotides align to TRBD2. Sequencing was performed on PBMCs, taken from a glioma patient whose treatment included an IDH1 peptide vaccine. CDR3 in DNA: TGTGCCAGCAGCCCCCGATTAGGAGTAGCGGGGGGCTCCGAGCAGTACTTC. It is translated as CASSPRLGVAGGSEQYF. The complete variable domain, with remaining parts taken from reference TRBV9 and TRBJ2-7, reads DSGVTQTPKHLITATGQRVTLRCSPRSGDLSVYWYQQSLDQGLQFLIQYYNGEERAKGNILERFSAQQFPDLHSELNLSSLELGDSALYFCASSPRLGVAGGSEQYFGPGTRLTVT.